The source of this T cell receptor beta chain is a study of T cell repertoires in cytomegalovirus infection. The overall study: Public TCR beta signatures were indicative of both CMV infection and a matching HLA type.

Concerning this clonotype: A much larger clone differs by one base, so this may be a read error.

Germline CDR1 is SGHTA and CDR2 is FQGNSA. This CDR3 comprises 15 residues. Each CDR3 protein is one row after TCRdb ran MiXCR on the reads. The profile covers hundreds of thousands of distinct CDR3 sequences, with approximately 9.5% appearing a single time and about 3.9% taken by the ten largest. The receptor's source is a human donor in good health (CMV status not recorded). Some clones in this sample may be carry-over from other donors' samples. V usage is TRBV7-2 and J usage is TRBJ1-2, with D possibly matching TRBD1 (5 bases). The sequencing sample was made of PBMCs. In DNA form, the CDR3 reads TGTGGCAGCAGCCCGGGACGGAGAGTAAACTATGGCTACACCTTC. It encodes CGSSPGRRVNYGYTF. Full variable domain (outside the CDR3, taken from reference TRBV7-2 and TRBJ1-2): GAGVSQSPSNKVTEKGKDVELRCDPISGHTALYWYRQSLGQGLEFLIYFQGNSAPDKSGLPSDRFSAERTGGSVSTLTIQRTQQEDSAVYLCGSSPGRRVNYGYTFGSGTRLTVV.